These T cell receptor beta chains were read from a single sample in a study of blood T cell repertoires in COVID-19. Produced via immunoSEQ multiplex PCR; TCRdb's table is partial and in-frame only. The table records around 200,000 clones, around 90% of them present only once. The sequenced sample was peripheral blood. These receptors all come from a man aged 40-49 years with acute or convalescent COVID-19. The CDR3 runs from the conserved cysteine through the conserved F or W. Each record gives: clone size, D gene, V gene, J gene, CDR3 DNA, CDR3 protein. D genes are given only for firm matches. Some rows mark clone size as missing; the rest say once, few, many or name a class of expanded clone.

size: -; D: TRBD1; V: TRBV10-3; J: TRBJ1-1; DNA: TGTGCCATCAACCCGACAGGGCTGGACACTGAAGCTTTCTTT; CDR3: CAINPTGLDTEAFF
size: -; D: -; V: TRBV2; J: TRBJ2-7; DNA: TGTGCCAGCAGACCAGCGGGACAATCTAACGAGCAGTACTTC; CDR3: CASRPAGQSNEQYF
size: -; D: -; V: TRBV5-1; J: TRBJ2-1; DNA: TGCGCCAGCAGCTTGGTTTTGAGTCCCTACAATGAGCAGTTCTTC; CDR3: CASSLVLSPYNEQFF
size: -; D: -; V: TRBV28; J: TRBJ1-2; DNA: TGTGCCAGCACGAAAAGGGACTACGGCTACACCTTC; CDR3: CASTKRDYGYTF
size: -; D: TRBD2; V: TRBV11-3; J: TRBJ2-1; DNA: TGTGCCAGCAGCTTAGATCGACTAGCGGGGGTCAATGAGCAGTTCTTC; CDR3: CASSLDRLAGVNEQFF
size: -; D: -; V: TRBV19; J: TRBJ2-3; DNA: TGTGCCAGTAGTATAGGTGGGGGCCGGTTTGATACGCAGTATTTT; CDR3: CASSIGGGRFDTQYF
size: -; D: TRBD1; V: TRBV10-3; J: TRBJ1-1; DNA: TGTGCCATCACCCCCAGCCGGGACAGGGGACCCACTGAAGCTTTCTTT; CDR3: CAITPSRDRGPTEAFF
size: -; D: TRBD2; V: TRBV6-5; J: TRBJ2-5; DNA: TGTGCCAGCAGTACTGTAGCGGGGGGCGTAGAGACCCAGTACTTC; CDR3: CASSTVAGGVETQYF
size: -; D: -; V: TRBV27; J: TRBJ1-1; DNA: TGTGCCAGCAGTAGGTCAGGGTGGATGAACACTGAAGCTTTCTTT; CDR3: CASSRSGWMNTEAFF
size: -; D: TRBD1; V: TRBV18; J: TRBJ1-3; DNA: TGTGCCAGCTCACCAGGACAGGGTCGGTTCTCTGGAAACACCATATATTTT; CDR3: CASSPGQGRFSGNTIYF
size: -; D: -; V: TRBV5-1; J: TRBJ2-3; DNA: TGCGCCAGCAGCTTTGGGGGCATCACAGATACGCAGTATTTT; CDR3: CASSFGGITDTQYF
size: -; D: -; V: TRBV6-6; J: TRBJ1-2; DNA: TGTGCCAGCGATACAGGGATAGATTATGGCTACACCTTC; CDR3: CASDTGIDYGYTF
size: once; D: TRBD1; V: TRBV18; J: TRBJ1-2; DNA: TGTGCCAGCTCACCAAGCGGGACAGGGGGCGACTATGGCTACACCTTC; CDR3: CASSPSGTGGDYGYTF
size: -; D: TRBD1; V: TRBV27; J: TRBJ1-1; DNA: TGTGCCAGCAGTAGAAGAACAGGGGGGGTCGCTGAAGCTTTCTTT; CDR3: CASSRRTGGVAEAFF
size: -; D: -; V: TRBV18; J: TRBJ1-5; DNA: TGTGCCAGCTCACCACCGGGTCAGGTCGGTCAGCCCCAGCATTTT; CDR3: CASSPPGQVGQPQHF
size: once; D: TRBD1; V: TRBV19; J: TRBJ1-3; DNA: TGTGCCAGTAGTACGGACAGGGCTAGTGGAAACACCATATATTTT; CDR3: CASSTDRASGNTIYF
size: -; D: -; V: TRBV5-6; J: TRBJ1-3; DNA: TGTGCCAGCAGCTTGGAACTCACAGGGACTGGAAACACCATATATTTT; CDR3: CASSLELTGTGNTIYF
size: -; D: TRBD2; V: TRBV6-5; J: TRBJ2-1; DNA: TGTGCCAGCAGTTACTCGGCGGGGGGGCGGAATGAGCAGTTCTTC; CDR3: CASSYSAGGRNEQFF
size: once; D: -; V: TRBV7-2; J: TRBJ1-3; DNA: TGTGCCAGCATGAGGGCTAGGGGGACCATATATTTT; CDR3: CASMRARGTIYF